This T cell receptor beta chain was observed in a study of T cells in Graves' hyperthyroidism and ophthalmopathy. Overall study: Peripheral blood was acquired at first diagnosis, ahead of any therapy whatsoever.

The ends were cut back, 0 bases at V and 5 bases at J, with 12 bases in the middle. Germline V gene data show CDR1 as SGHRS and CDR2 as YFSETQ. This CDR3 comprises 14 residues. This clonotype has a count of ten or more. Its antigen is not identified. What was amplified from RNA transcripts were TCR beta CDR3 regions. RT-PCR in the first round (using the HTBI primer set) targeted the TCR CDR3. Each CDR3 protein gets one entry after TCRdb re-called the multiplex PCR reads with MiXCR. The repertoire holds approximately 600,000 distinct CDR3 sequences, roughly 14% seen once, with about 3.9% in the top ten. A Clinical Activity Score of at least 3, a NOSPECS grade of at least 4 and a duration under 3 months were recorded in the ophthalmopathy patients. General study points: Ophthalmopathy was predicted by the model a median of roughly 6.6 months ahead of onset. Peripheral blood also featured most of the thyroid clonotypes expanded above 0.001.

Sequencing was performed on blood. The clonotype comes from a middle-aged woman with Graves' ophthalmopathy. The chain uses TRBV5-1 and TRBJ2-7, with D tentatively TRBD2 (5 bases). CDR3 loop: CASSLDSGRDEQYF. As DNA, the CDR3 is TGCGCCAGCAGCTTGGACAGCGGTCGTGACGAGCAGTACTTC.